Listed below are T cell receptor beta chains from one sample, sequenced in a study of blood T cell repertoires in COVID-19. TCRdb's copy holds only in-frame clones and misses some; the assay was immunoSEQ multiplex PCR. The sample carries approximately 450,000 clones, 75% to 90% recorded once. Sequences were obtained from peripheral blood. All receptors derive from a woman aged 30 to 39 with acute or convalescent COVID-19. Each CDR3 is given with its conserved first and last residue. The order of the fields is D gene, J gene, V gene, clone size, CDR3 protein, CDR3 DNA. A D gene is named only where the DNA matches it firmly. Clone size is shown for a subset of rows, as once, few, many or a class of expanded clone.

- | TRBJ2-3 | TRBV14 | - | CASSPPDTQYF | TGTGCCAGCAGCCCTCCAGATACGCAGTATTTT
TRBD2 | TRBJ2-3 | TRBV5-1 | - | CASSLAGAGGPLDTQYF | TGCGCCAGCAGCTTGGCCGGGGCGGGGGGGCCATTAGATACGCAGTATTTT
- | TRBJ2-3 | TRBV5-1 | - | CASSLQLAGTDTQYF | TGCGCCAGCAGCTTGCAATTAGCGGGCACAGATACGCAGTATTTT
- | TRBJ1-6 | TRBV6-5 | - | CASNTGTGNSPLHF | TGTGCCAGCAACACCGGGACTGGTAATTCACCCCTCCACTTT
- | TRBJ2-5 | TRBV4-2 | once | CASSQEAVDSFHAQYF | TGTGCCAGCAGCCAAGAAGCGGTGGATAGCTTCCATGCCCAGTACTTC
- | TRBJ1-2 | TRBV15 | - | CATSRDYGGGYTF | TGTGCCACCAGCAGAGATTACGGGGGTGGCTACACCTTC
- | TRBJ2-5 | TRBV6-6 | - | CASRTTLSGIGETQYF | TGTGCCAGCAGGACGACGCTCTCAGGGATTGGGGAGACCCAGTACTTC
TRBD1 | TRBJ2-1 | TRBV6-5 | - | CASTLGQAYNEQFF | TGTGCCAGCACCTTGGGACAGGCCTACAATGAGCAGTTCTTC
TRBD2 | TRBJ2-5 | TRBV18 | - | CASSPSRGAQETQYF | TGTGCCAGCTCACCATCGCGGGGGGCCCAAGAGACCCAGTACTTC
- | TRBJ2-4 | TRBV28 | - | CASSPLDGLAKNIQYF | TGTGCCAGCAGCCCCCTAGATGGCCTAGCCAAAAACATTCAGTACTTC
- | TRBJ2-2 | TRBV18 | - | CASSSGMAGELFF | TGTGCCAGCTCTTCAGGGATGGCCGGGGAGCTGTTTTTT
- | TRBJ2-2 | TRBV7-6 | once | CASSLLGGRAGELFF | TGTGCCAGCAGCTTATTGGGGGGTCGGGCCGGGGAGCTGTTTTTT
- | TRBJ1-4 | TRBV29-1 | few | CSVVPANEKLFF | TGCAGCGTTGTCCCCGCTAATGAAAAACTGTTTTTT
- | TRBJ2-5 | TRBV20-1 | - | CSASPSFRQLQETQYF | TGCAGTGCTAGTCCGTCTTTTAGACAGCTCCAAGAGACCCAGTACTTC
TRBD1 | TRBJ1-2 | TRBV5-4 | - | CASSLPPGGSDYGYTF | TGTGCCAGCAGCTTGCCCCCAGGGGGCAGCGACTATGGCTACACCTTC
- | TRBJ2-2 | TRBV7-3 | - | CASSYLTGTGELFF | TGTGCCAGCAGCTACTTAACAGGGACCGGGGAGCTGTTTTTT